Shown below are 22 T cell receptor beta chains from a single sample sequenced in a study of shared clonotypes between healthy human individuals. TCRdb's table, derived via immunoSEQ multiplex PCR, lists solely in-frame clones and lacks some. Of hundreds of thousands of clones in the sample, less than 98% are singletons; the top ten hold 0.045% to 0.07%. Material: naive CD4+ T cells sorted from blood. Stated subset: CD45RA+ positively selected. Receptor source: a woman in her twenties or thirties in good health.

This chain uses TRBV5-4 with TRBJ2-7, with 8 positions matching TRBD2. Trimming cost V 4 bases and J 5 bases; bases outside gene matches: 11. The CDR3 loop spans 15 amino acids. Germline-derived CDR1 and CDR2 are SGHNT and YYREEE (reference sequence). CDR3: CASSGAGTRTDEQYF. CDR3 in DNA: TGTGCCAGCAGCGGGGCCGGGACTAGGACGGACGAGCAGTACTTC.

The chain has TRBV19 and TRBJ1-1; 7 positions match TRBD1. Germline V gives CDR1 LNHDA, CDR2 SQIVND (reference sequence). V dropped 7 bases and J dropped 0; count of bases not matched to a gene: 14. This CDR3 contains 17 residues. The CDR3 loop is CASTLSGQASMNTEAFF. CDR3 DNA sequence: TGTGCCAGTACTCTCTCCGGACAGGCCTCGATGAACACTGAAGCTTTCTTT. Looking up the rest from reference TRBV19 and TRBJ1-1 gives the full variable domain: DGGITQSPKYLFRKEGQNVTLSCEQNLNHDAMYWYRQDPGQGLRLIYYSQIVNDFQKGDIAEGYSVSREKKESFPLTVTSAQKNPTAFYLCASTLSGQASMNTEAFFGQGTRLTVV.

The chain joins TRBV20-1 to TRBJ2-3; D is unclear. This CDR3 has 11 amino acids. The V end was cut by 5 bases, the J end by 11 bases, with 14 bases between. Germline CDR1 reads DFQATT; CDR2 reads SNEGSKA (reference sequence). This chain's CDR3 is CSAADLELQYF. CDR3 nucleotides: TGCAGTGCTGCTGACTTAGAGTTGCAGTATTTT.

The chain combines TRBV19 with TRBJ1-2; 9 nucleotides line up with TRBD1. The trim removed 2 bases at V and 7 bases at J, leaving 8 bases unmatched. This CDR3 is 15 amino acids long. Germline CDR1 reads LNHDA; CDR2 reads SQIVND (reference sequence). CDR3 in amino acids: CASSILGQGVSGYTF. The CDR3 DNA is TGTGCCAGTAGTATACTGGGACAGGGTGTAAGTGGCTACACCTTC.

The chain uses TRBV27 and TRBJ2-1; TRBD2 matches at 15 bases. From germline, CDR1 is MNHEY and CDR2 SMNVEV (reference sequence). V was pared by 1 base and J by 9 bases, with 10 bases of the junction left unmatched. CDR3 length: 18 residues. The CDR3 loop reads CASSLFGLAGGPWAEQFF. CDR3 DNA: TGTGCCAGCAGTTTATTCGGACTAGCGGGAGGGCCATGGGCTGAGCAGTTCTTC.

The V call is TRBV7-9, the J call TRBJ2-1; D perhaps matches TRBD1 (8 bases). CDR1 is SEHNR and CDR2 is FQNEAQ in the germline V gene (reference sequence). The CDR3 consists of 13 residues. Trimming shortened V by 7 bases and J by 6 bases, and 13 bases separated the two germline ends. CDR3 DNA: TGTGCCAGCAAGGACAGGGAGGGCAATGAGCAGTTCTTC. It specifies CASKDREGNEQFF.

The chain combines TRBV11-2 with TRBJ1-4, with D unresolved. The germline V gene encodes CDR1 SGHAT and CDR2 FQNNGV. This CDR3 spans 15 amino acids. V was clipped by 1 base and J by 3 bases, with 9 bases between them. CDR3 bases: TGTGCCAGCAGCTTAGTGTCCGCGTCTAATGAAAAACTGTTTTTT. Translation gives CASSLVSASNEKLFF.

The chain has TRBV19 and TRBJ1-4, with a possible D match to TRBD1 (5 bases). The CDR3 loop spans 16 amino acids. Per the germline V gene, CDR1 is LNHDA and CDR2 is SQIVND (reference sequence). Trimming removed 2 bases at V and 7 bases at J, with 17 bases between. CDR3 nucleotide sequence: TGTGCCAGTAGTATACCGCCGGGGCGTGGAACTGAAAAACTGTTTTTT. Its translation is CASSIPPGRGTEKLFF.

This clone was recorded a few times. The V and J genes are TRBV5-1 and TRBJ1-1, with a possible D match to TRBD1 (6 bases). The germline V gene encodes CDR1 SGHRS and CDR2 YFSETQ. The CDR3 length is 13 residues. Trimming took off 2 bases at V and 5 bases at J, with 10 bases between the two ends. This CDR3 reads CASSLTGKTEAFF. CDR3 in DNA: TGCGCCAGCAGCTTAACAGGGAAAACTGAAGCTTTCTTT.

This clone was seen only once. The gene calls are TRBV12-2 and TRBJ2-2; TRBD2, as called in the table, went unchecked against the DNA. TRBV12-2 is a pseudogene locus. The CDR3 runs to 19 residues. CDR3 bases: TGTGCAAGTCGCTTAGTTCATCTCACGGGAGTGTTAAAGCCCGGGGAGCTGTTTTTT. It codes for CASRLVHLTGVLKPGELFF.

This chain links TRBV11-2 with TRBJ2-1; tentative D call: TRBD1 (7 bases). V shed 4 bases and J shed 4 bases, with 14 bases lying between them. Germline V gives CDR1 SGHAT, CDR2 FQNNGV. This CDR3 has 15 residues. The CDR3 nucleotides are TGTGCCAGCAGCTCAGGGCAGGGGGGATACAATGAGCAGTTCTTC. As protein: CASSSGQGGYNEQFF.

The DNA of the CDR3 is TGTGCCAGCAGTCTGGTTTGGGGGAGGATCGACGAGCAGTACTTC. Protein: CASSLVWGRIDEQYF. The rearrangement uses TRBV28 and TRBJ2-7, with D perhaps matching TRBD2 (6 bases). Germline loops: CDR1 MDHEN, CDR2 SYDVKM. The V end lost 5 bases, the J end lost 5 bases, and 19 bases lay between the germline ends. This CDR3 has 15 amino acids.

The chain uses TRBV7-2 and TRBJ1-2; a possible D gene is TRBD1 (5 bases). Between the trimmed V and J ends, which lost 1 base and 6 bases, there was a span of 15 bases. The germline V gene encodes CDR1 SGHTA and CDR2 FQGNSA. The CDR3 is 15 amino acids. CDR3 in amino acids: CASSLVTPGPHGYTF. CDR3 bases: TGTGCCAGCAGCTTAGTCACTCCGGGACCGCATGGCTACACCTTC.

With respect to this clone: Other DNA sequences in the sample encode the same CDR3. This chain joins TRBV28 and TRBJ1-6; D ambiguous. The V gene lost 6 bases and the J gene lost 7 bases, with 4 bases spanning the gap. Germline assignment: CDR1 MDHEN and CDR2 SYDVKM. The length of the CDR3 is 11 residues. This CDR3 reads CASRGNSPLHF. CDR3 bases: TGTGCCAGCAGAGGAAATTCACCCCTCCACTTT.

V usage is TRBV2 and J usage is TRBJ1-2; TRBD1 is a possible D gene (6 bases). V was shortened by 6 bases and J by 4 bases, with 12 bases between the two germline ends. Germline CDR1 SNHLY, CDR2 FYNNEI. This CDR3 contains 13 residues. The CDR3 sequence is CASRAGVGYGYTF. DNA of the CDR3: TGTGCCAGCAGGGCAGGGGTGGGCTATGGCTACACCTTC.

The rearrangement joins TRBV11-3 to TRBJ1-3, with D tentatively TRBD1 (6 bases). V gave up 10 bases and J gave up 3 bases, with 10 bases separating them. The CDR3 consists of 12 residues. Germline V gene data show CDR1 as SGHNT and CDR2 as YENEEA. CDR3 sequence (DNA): TGTGCCAACACAGGGAATGGAAACACCATATATTTT. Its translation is CANTGNGNTIYF.

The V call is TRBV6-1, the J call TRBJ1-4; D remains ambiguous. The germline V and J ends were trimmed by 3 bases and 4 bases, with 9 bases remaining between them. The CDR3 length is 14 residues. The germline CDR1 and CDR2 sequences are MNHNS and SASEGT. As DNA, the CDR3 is TGTGCCAGCAGTGAGTTCGGGATTAATGAAAAACTGTTTTTT. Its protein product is CASSEFGINEKLFF.

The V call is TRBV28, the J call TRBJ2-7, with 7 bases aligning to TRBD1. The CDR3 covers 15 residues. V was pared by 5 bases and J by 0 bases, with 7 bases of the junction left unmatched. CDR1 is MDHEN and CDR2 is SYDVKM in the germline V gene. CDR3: CASSPRGQSSYEQYF. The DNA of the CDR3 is TGTGCCAGCAGTCCAAGGGGACAGAGCTCCTACGAGCAGTACTTC.

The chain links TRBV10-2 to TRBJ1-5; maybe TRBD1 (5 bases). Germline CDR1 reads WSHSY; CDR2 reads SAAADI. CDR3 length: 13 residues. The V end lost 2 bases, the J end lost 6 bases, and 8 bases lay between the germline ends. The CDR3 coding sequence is TGCGCCAGCAGTGAGCAGGGAGGTCAGCCCCAGCATTTT. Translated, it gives CASSEQGGQPQHF.

As DNA, the CDR3 is TGTGCCAGCAGTCTAGCGGGAGAGGCCTACAATGAGCAGTTCTTC. It yields the protein CASSLAGEAYNEQFF. The rearrangement uses TRBV25-1 and TRBJ2-1; 10 bases align to TRBD2. V lost 5 bases to trimming and J lost 2 bases; unmatched junction nucleotides: 3. The CDR3 sequence is 15 residues long. Germline V gene sequence: CDR1 MGHDK, CDR2 SYGVNS. Variable domain in full (rest from reference TRBV25-1 and TRBJ2-1): EADIYQTPRYLVIGTGKKITLECSQTMGHDKMYWYQQDPGMELHLIHYSYGVNSTEKGDLSSESTVSRIRTEHFPLTLESARPSHTSQYLCASSLAGEAYNEQFFGPGTRLTVL.

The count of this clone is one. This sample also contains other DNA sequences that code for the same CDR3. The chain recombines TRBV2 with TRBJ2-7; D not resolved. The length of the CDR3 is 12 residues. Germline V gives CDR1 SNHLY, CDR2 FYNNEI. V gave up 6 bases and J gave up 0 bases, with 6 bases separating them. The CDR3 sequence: CASRPGSYEQYF. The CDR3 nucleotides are TGTGCCAGCAGGCCGGGCTCCTACGAGCAGTACTTC. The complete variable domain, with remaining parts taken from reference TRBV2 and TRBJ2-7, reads EPEVTQTPSHQVTQMGQEVILRCVPISNHLYFYWYRQILGQKVEFLVSFYNNEISEKSEIFDDQFSVERPDGSNFTLKIRSTKLEDSAMYFCASRPGSYEQYFGPGTRLTVT.

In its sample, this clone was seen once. CDR3 DNA: TGTGCCAGCAGTGAAGGCGGGAGTTTGGACGAGCAGTACTTC. As protein: CASSEGGSLDEQYF. The chain employs TRBV2 and TRBJ2-7, with 7 nucleotides matching TRBD2. Germline CDR1 and CDR2: SNHLY and FYNNEI. The CDR3 consists of 14 residues. The V gene end was trimmed by 1 base and the J gene end by 5 bases; junction bases not matched to a gene: 5.